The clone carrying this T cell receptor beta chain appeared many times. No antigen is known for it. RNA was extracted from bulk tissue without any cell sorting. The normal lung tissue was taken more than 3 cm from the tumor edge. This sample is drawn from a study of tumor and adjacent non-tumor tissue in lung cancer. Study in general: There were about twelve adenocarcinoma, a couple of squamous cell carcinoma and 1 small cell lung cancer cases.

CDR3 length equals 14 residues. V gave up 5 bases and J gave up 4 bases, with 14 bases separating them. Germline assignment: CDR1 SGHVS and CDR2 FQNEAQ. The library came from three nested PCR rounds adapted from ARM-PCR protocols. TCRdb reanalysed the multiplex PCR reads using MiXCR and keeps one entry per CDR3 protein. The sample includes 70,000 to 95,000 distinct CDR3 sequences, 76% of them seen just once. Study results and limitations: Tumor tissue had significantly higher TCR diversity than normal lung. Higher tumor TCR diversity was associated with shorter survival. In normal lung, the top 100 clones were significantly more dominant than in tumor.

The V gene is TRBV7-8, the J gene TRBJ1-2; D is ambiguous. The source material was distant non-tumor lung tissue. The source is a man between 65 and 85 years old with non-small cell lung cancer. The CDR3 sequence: CASSPGPVGYGYTF. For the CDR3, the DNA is TGTGCCAGCAGCCCGGGCCCCGTGGGCTATGGCTACACCTTC. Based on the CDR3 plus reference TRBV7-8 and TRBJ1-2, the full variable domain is GAGVSQSPRYKVAKRGQDVALRCDPISGHVSLFWYQQALGQGPEFLTYFQNEAQLDKSGLPSDRFFAERPEGSVSTLKIQRTQQEDSAVYLCASSPGPVGYGYTFGSGTRLTVV.